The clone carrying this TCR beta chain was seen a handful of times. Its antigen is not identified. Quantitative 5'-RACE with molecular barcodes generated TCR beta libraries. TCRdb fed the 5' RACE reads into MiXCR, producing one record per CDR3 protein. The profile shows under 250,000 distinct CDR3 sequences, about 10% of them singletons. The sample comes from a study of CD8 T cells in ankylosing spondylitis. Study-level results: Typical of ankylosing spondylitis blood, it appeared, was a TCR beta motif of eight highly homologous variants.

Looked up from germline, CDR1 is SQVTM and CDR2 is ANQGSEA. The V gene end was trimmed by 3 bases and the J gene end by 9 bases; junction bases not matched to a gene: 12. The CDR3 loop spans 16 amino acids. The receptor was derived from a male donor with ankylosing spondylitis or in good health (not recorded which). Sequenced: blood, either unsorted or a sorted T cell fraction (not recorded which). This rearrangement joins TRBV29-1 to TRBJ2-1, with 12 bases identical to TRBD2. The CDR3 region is CSVDGLAGTQTSEQFF. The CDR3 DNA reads TGCAGCGTTGATGGACTAGCGGGGACCCAGACGAGTGAGCAGTTCTTC.